This T cell receptor beta chain originates from a study of tumor-infiltrating lymphocytes in primary liver carcinoma. Findings of the study overall: Found in all five tumor regions were only about 7-24% of top clones.

Without any cell sorting, about 19-32 mg of bulk tissue yielded co-extracted RNA and DNA. Primary liver carcinoma, confirmed by histopathology, was surgically resected. Total RNA amounting to around 540 ng was the source from which TCR beta cDNA was made with a constant-region primer. Three nested multiplex PCR rounds, a slightly modified ARM-PCR, produced the libraries for TCR beta. The first two PCR rounds used TRBV1-TRBV30 primers with a Cbeta primer, 9 to 11 cycles each. TCRdb recomputed calls from the multiplex PCR reads with MiXCR, one row per CDR3 protein. The table lists about 29,000 distinct CDR3 sequences, 60% to 85% of them singletons. This clonotype was counted ten times or more. The antigen remains unidentified. Germline V CDR1 and CDR2: WSHSY, SAAADI. The germline V and J ends were trimmed by 3 bases and 2 bases, with 2 bases remaining between them. The CDR3 runs to 12 residues.

This clonotype was obtained from a man aged 35 to 55 with primary liver carcinoma and hepatitis B virus infection. The rearrangement links TRBV10-2 to TRBJ1-3; D is uncertain. Sequencing was carried out using liver tumor tissue from sampling region 5. The sample's subset: tumor region T5, tumor centre. CDR3 region: CASSDPGNTIYF. In DNA form, the CDR3 reads TGCGCCAGCAGTGATCCTGGAAACACCATATATTTT.